What follows are 31 T cell receptor beta chains derived from one specimen sequenced in a study of T cell responses to AZD1222 COVID-19 vaccine. Only in-frame clones appear in the TCRdb table, and some are missing; sequencing was by immunoSEQ multiplex PCR. The data show about 150,000 clones, approximately 88% seen once. Sequencing was performed on peripheral blood, taken on day 0 of AZD1222 vaccination. The receptors originated from an adult in good health.

This clone has only one observation. The chain recombines TRBV3-1 (or the pseudogene TRBV3-2) with TRBJ1-2, with D unresolved. The germline V gene has CDR1 LGHDT and CDR2 YNNKEL (reference sequence). Trimming pared 0 bases from V and 6 bases from J, leaving 8 bases between. The CDR3 extends over 13 amino acids. The CDR3 protein is CASSQDTRDGYTF. CDR3 nucleotide sequence: TGTGCCAGCAGCCAAGACACCCGGGATGGCTACACCTTC.

The chain combines TRBV6-5 with TRBJ2-5; possibly TRBD1 or TRBD2 for D (5 bases each). CDR3 length: 13 residues. Germline values: CDR1 MNHEY, CDR2 SVGAGI. V was cut by 6 bases and J by 5 bases, with 13 bases left in between. In DNA, the CDR3 is TGTGCCAGCAGGCCCGGGACGGTCGAGACCCAGTACTTC. As protein: CASRPGTVETQYF.

The count of this clone is one. The rearrangement uses TRBV28 and TRBJ1-2, with 7 positions matching TRBD1. V dropped 6 bases and J dropped 2; count of bases not matched to a gene: 12. The V gene's germline CDR1 is MDHEN and CDR2 SYDVKM. This CDR3 has 16 residues. In nucleotides, the CDR3 is TGTGCCAGCAGCCTCCCCAATCCGGGACAGAACTATGGCTACACCTTC. Translating gives CASSLPNPGQNYGYTF.

This clone was recorded only once. This chain connects TRBV6-5 to TRBJ2-7; weak D call: TRBD2 (7 bases). CDR1 and CDR2 (germline): MNHEY, SVGAGI. The CDR3 length is 15 residues. V was pared by 6 bases and J by 0 bases, with 15 bases between. The CDR3 DNA sequence: TGTGCCAGCAGCGAGGGGGGGGTACCCTCCTACGAGCAGTACTTC. Amino acid sequence: CASSEGGVPSYEQYF.

V is TRBV4-1 and J is TRBJ2-5; D uncertain. CDR1 and CDR2 (germline): MGHRA, YSYEKL. Trimming took 1 base from V and 1 from J, leaving 19 bases between them. The length of the CDR3 is 18 residues. CDR3 in amino acids: CASSQASTVLGLQETQYF. The CDR3 nucleotides read TGCGCCAGCAGCCAAGCTTCAACGGTGTTGGGTCTCCAAGAGACCCAGTACTTC.

This chain connects TRBV6-5 to TRBJ1-5; TRBD1 matches at 8 bases. The CDR3 has 14 residues. Germline-derived CDR1 and CDR2 are MNHEY and SVGAGI. The V gene end was trimmed by 2 bases and the J gene end by 7 bases; junction bases not matched to a gene: 4. Here the CDR3 DNA reads TGTGCCAGCAGTTACACAGGGGGTGGGCAGCCCCAGCATTTT. Translation gives CASSYTGGGQPQHF.

The chain is built from TRBV5-1 and TRBJ2-5; the D gene could be TRBD1 or TRBD2 (5 bases each). Per germline, CDR1 SGHRS and CDR2 YFSETQ. The germline V and J ends were trimmed by 2 bases and 4 bases, with 9 bases remaining between them. There are 13 residues in the CDR3. This CDR3 is CASSFRETETQYF. The CDR3 DNA reads TGCGCCAGCAGCTTCAGGGAGACAGAGACCCAGTACTTC.

J is TRBJ2-7 and V is TRBV21-1; the D call TRBD2 from the table was never checked on the DNA. TRBV21-1 corresponds to a pseudogene. The CDR3 extends over 19 amino acids. The CDR3 region is CASEDPPGLKSLRTREQYF. CDR3 nucleotide sequence: TGTGCCAGCGAGGACCCGCCGGGACTAAAATCTCTCCGGACGCGAGAGCAGTACTTC.

The chain carries TRBV6-2 or TRBV6-3 and TRBJ2-4, with D hard to call. V gave up 2 bases and J gave up 9 bases, with 11 bases separating them. From germline, CDR1 is MNHEY and CDR2 SVGEGT. There are 13 residues in the CDR3. The CDR3 DNA reads TGTGCCAGCAGTTACACGGAGTGGAGCATTCAGTACTTC. It translates to CASSYTEWSIQYF.

This clone was seen a single time. The chain combines TRBV24-1 with TRBJ2-3; a possible D gene is TRBD2 (6 bases). The CDR3 contains 15 residues. Trimming took off 0 bases at V and 6 bases at J, with 12 bases between the two ends. Germline values: CDR1 KGHDR, CDR2 SFDVKD. In DNA form, the CDR3 reads TGTGCCACCAGTGATTTGCGGCGGGGCGCCGATACGCAGTATTTT. Protein product: CATSDLRRGADTQYF.

With regard to this clone: A read error may be the cause here, since a much bigger clone is one base away. Other DNA sequences within the sample encode an identical CDR3. This chain links TRBV4-3 with TRBJ1-3; TRBD1 is a possible D gene (6 bases). Germline CDR1 and CDR2: LGHNA and YSLEER. V was shortened by 0 bases and J by 0 bases, with 6 bases between the two germline ends. The CDR3 has 15 residues. The CDR3 DNA sequence: TGCGCCAGCAGCCAAGAAGGGGGCTCTGGAAACACCATATATTTT. Residues: CASSQEGGSGNTIYF.

In DNA form, the CDR3 reads TGTGCCAGCAGCCCAGGGCATCATAATTCACCCCTCCACTTT. Encoded protein: CASSPGHHNSPLHF. The chain combines TRBV3-1 (or the pseudogene TRBV3-2) with TRBJ1-6; maybe TRBD1 (5 bases). V was clipped by 4 bases and J by 5 bases, with 9 bases between them. CDR3 length: 14 amino acids. CDR1 is LGHDT, CDR2 YNNKEL, per germline (reference sequence).

The chain employs TRBV30 and TRBJ1-2; D is unclear. This CDR3 region has 12 residues. Trimming removed 3 bases at V and 5 bases at J, with 10 bases between. Germline V gene sequence: CDR1 GTSNPN, CDR2 SVGIG (reference sequence). This chain's CDR3 is CAWSADGYGYTF. DNA for the CDR3: TGTGCCTGGAGCGCCGACGGATATGGCTACACCTTC.

The chain uses TRBV11-3 and TRBJ2-4; D is possibly TRBD1 or TRBD2 (5 bases each). This CDR3 is built from 12 residues. Germline V CDR1 and CDR2: SGHNT, YENEEA. Trimming took off 5 bases at V and 12 bases at J, with 14 bases between the two ends. CDR3 sequence: CASSPGTTTQYF. The CDR3 DNA reads as TGTGCCAGCAGCCCTGGGACGACGACTCAGTACTTC.

The V call is TRBV6-6, the J call TRBJ2-7; D is undetermined. The CDR3 is made up of 14 amino acids. V was cut by 6 bases and J by 2 bases, with 14 bases left in between. Germline V gives CDR1 MNHNY, CDR2 SVGAGI (reference sequence). The CDR3 loop reads CASRQTSLPYEQYF. The DNA of the CDR3 is TGTGCCAGCAGACAAACCTCCCTTCCCTACGAGCAGTACTTC.

This chain connects TRBV28 to TRBJ1-2; 7 bases map to TRBD1. The V gene's germline CDR1 is MDHEN and CDR2 SYDVKM. This CDR3 contains 14 residues. Trimming took 6 bases from V and 5 from J; bases not matched to a gene: 9. CDR3 sequence reads: CASSLSGQPYGYTF. DNA of the CDR3: TGTGCCAGCAGCCTCTCGGGACAGCCGTATGGCTACACCTTC.

This sequence joins TRBV24-1 and TRBJ2-3; tentatively, D is TRBD2 (6 bases). Germline CDR1 is KGHDR and CDR2 is SFDVKD. This CDR3 comprises 16 residues. V was cut by 4 bases and J by 1 base, with 14 bases left in between. The CDR3 loop reads CATSDPIGGGTDTQYF. CDR3 nucleotides: TGTGCCACCAGTGACCCCATCGGGGGAGGCACAGATACGCAGTATTTT.

The V gene is TRBV7-6, the J gene TRBJ2-7; no clear D gene. CDR1 is SGHVS, CDR2 FNYEAQ, per germline. V was shortened by 6 bases and J by 5 bases, with 14 bases between the two germline ends. This CDR3 spans 13 amino acids. Written as DNA, the CDR3 is TGTGCCAGCAGTCAGAGAGGACGGCACGAGCAGTACTTC. It yields the protein CASSQRGRHEQYF.

This clone has a handful of counts. The chain combines TRBV5-1 with TRBJ1-5; D may be TRBD1 (5 bases). V lost 0 bases to trimming and J lost 5 bases, with 9 bases between them. This CDR3 is built from 14 residues. CDR1 SGHRS and CDR2 YFSETQ come from the germline V gene. For the CDR3, the DNA is TGCGCCAGCAGCTTGGCAGGGATGGATCAGCCCCAGCATTTT. Translated: CASSLAGMDQPQHF.

The chain carries TRBV14 and TRBJ1-2, with 7 bases aligning to TRBD1. Looked up from germline, CDR1 is SGHDN and CDR2 is FVKESK. Unmatched junction bases numbered 5, after V lost 2 bases and J lost 8 bases. The CDR3 consists of 13 residues. The CDR3 loop reads CASSQYRGGGYTF. CDR3 DNA: TGTGCCAGCAGCCAATACAGGGGAGGGGGCTACACCTTC.

This rearrangement joins TRBV5-6 to TRBJ1-3, with D perhaps matching TRBD1 (5 bases). This CDR3 is built from 17 residues. Germline loops: CDR1 SGHDT, CDR2 YYEEEE. V dropped 0 bases and J dropped 0 bases, with 13 bases sitting between them. The CDR3 here is CASSLGLWGLSGNTIYF. DNA of the CDR3: TGTGCCAGCAGCTTGGGATTATGGGGACTCTCTGGAAACACCATATATTTT.

The chain joins TRBV9 to TRBJ2-7; the D is unclear. The V gene lost 3 bases and the J gene lost 3 bases, with 13 bases spanning the gap. Germline CDR1 and CDR2: SGDLS and YYNGEE. There are 14 residues in the CDR3. CDR3 sequence (DNA): TGTGCCAGCAGCGCAGATGGCGGCAGCTACGAGCAGTACTTC. It yields the protein CASSADGGSYEQYF.

V is TRBV29-1 and J is TRBJ2-7, with D perhaps TRBD1 (6 bases). The CDR3 covers 13 residues. V dropped 5 bases and J dropped 0 bases, with 11 bases sitting between them. Germline V gene lookup returns CDR1 SQVTM and CDR2 ANQGSEA. This CDR3 reads CSVFLQGSYEQYF. The CDR3 coding sequence is TGCAGCGTTTTTTTACAGGGCTCCTACGAGCAGTACTTC.

This chain joins TRBV6-5 and TRBJ2-1; D is perhaps TRBD1 (6 bases). Trimming removed 6 bases at V and 5 bases at J, with 17 bases between. Per the germline V gene, CDR1 is MNHEY and CDR2 is SVGAGI. The CDR3 extends over 15 amino acids. CDR3 region: CASSLQGRFDNEQFF. CDR3 DNA sequence: TGTGCCAGCAGCTTACAGGGCCGTTTCGACAATGAGCAGTTCTTC.

The chain couples TRBV29-1 to TRBJ2-7; a weak D match, TRBD2 (5 bases). V lost 6 bases and J 1 base, leaving 10 bases between the germline ends. From germline, CDR1 is SQVTM and CDR2 ANQGSEA. This CDR3 is built from 12 residues. CDR3 region: CSVRGFSYEQYF. The CDR3, as DNA: TGCAGCGTCAGAGGGTTTTCCTACGAGCAGTACTTC.

The CDR3 loop is CASSLSGRVGEAFF. CDR3 nucleotide sequence: TGTGCCAGCAGCTTAAGCGGGCGGGTCGGGGAAGCTTTCTTT. The chain employs TRBV7-2 and TRBJ1-1; D remains unclear. Germline CDR1 and CDR2: SGHTA and FQGNSA. The CDR3 contains 14 residues. V lost 2 bases to trimming and J lost 8 bases, with 15 bases between them.

V usage is TRBV6-6 and J usage is TRBJ1-2, with 11 nucleotides matching TRBD1. Trimming at V came to 10 bases and at J to 0 bases, leaving 4 bases not matched to a gene. The germline V gene encodes CDR1 MNHNY and CDR2 SVGAGI (reference sequence). CDR3 length: 14 residues. This CDR3 is CAMGTGGSNYGYTF. For the CDR3, the DNA is TGTGCCATGGGGACAGGGGGATCTAACTATGGCTACACCTTC.

The chain joins TRBV4-2 to TRBJ1-1, with a tentative D call TRBD1 (5 bases). This CDR3 contains 14 residues. Per the germline V gene, CDR1 is LGHNA and CDR2 is YNFKEQ. Between the trimmed V and J ends, which lost 0 bases and 5 bases, there was a span of 10 bases. The CDR3 here is CASSQEGRGTEAFF. CDR3 DNA: TGTGCCAGCAGCCAAGAAGGGAGGGGAACTGAAGCTTTCTTT.

The J gene is TRBJ2-7, the V gene TRBV9; 11 bases map to TRBD1. The germline CDR1 and CDR2 sequences are SGDLS and YYNGEE. The CDR3 consists of 15 residues. V trimming: 4 bases; J trimming: 7 bases; junction bases outside the gene matches: 10. The CDR3 here is CASSSTWDRGKEQYF. CDR3 sequence (DNA): TGTGCCAGCAGCTCCACCTGGGACAGGGGGAAGGAGCAGTACTTC.

The chain uses TRBV19 and TRBJ1-5, with a possible D match to TRBD1 (5 bases). Germline-derived CDR1 and CDR2 are LNHDA and SQIVND (reference sequence). Trimming removed 7 bases at V and 0 bases at J, with 13 bases between. CDR3 size: 15 residues. The CDR3 DNA reads TGTGCCAGTACTCCTGGGGGGTATAGCAATCAGCCCCAGCATTTT. This codes for CASTPGGYSNQPQHF.

V gene TRBV28 combines with J gene TRBJ1-4; maybe TRBD1 (5 bases). Looked up from germline, CDR1 is MDHEN and CDR2 is SYDVKM. CDR3 length: 14 amino acids. Deletions cut 4 bases from V and 6 bases from J, with 12 bases between. Here the CDR3 DNA reads TGTGCCAGCAGTTCCAGGGTGACGGATGAAAAACTGTTTTTT. Translation gives CASSSRVTDEKLFF.